This section outlines one T cell receptor (beta chain) sequence together with its context. With 3 bases clipped from V and 1 base from J, the junction kept 4 bases outside the gene matches. This CDR3 comprises 15 residues. Germline V gene lookup returns CDR1 KGHSH and CDR2 LQKENI. The data are from a study of blood T cell repertoires in COVID-19. Study-wide context: Both acute and convalescent COVID-19 samples were obtained from the United States, Italy and Spain. In each case, the material was cDNA or gDNA derived from T cells, B-cell-depleted T cells, or PBMCs.

How the authors handled the data: Amplification with reference gene primers provided the estimates of nucleated cell counts. Profiling relied on immunoSEQ multiplex PCR, and the TCRdb table lists in-frame clones only, not all of them. V, J and clone size are taken as reported in that table, and D and trimming were inferred from the DNA itself. The table records 100,000 or so clones, just over 90% of them present only once. Sequenced sample: peripheral blood. The chain uses TRBV18 and TRBJ2-5; TRBD2 aligns across 8 bases. This sequence originates from a man aged 60 to 75 with acute or convalescent COVID-19. CDR3 loop: CASSPGLAGQETQYF. The CDR3 bases are TGTGCCAGCTCACCCGGCCTAGCGGGCCAAGAGACCCAGTACTTC. Supplemented by reference TRBV18 and TRBJ2-5, the full variable domain reads NAGVMQNPRHLVRRRGQEARLRCSPMKGHSHVYWYRQLPEEGLKFMVYLQKENIIDESGMPKERFSAEFPKEGPSILRIQQVVRGDSAAYFCASSPGLAGQETQYFGPGTRLLVL.